These 25 T cell receptor beta chains originate from one sample sequenced in a study of blood T cell repertoires in COVID-19. Measured with immunoSEQ multiplex PCR; TCRdb has only the in-frame clones, and not every one. Among 250,000 or so clones, 75% to 95% were seen once, and the ten largest hold approximately 2.9%. Sequences were obtained from PBMCs or T cells enriched from blood (not recorded which). The receptors originated from a man in his forties or fifties who had been exposed to COVID-19.

The chain links TRBV24-1 to TRBJ1-2; TRBD1 matches at 8 bases. Germline V gene data show CDR1 as KGHDR and CDR2 as SFDVKD. V lost 7 bases, J lost 4 bases, and 1 base stayed unmatched. This CDR3 region has 12 residues. This chain's CDR3 is CATRDRVYGYTF. In DNA form, the CDR3 reads TGTGCCACCAGGGACAGGGTCTATGGCTACACCTTC.

The chain carries TRBV6-5 and TRBJ1-4; D is ambiguous. V shed 6 bases and J shed 7 bases, with 18 bases lying between them. This CDR3 region has 15 residues. Germline V lookup: CDR1 MNHEY, CDR2 SVGAGI. Written as DNA, the CDR3 is TGTGCCAGCAGCCCCGTGGGGAGTTGGGGTGAAAAACTGTTTTTT. Encoded protein: CASSPVGSWGEKLFF.

Here the CDR3 reads CASREGRADTQYF. In DNA form, the CDR3 reads TGCGCCAGCCGAGAGGGCCGAGCAGATACGCAGTATTTT. The chain uses TRBV10-2 and TRBJ2-3, with a possible D match to TRBD2 (5 bases). There are 13 residues in the CDR3. The germline CDR1 and CDR2 sequences are WSHSY and SAAADI. The ends were cut back, 8 bases at V and 4 bases at J, with 13 bases in the middle.

The gene calls are TRBV9 and TRBJ1-2; D might be TRBD1 (5 bases). The CDR3 is 16 amino acids. Trimming took off 0 bases at V and 1 base at J, with 13 bases between the two ends. Germline V gene data show CDR1 as SGDLS and CDR2 as YYNGEE. The CDR3 region is CASSVGIGADNYGYTF. For the CDR3, the DNA is TGTGCCAGCAGCGTAGGAATAGGGGCGGATAACTATGGCTACACCTTC.

The CDR3 DNA follows: TGTGCCAGTAGAAGTAGCGGGAGGGCCGGCGGGGAGCTGTTTTTT. Translating it yields CASRSSGRAGGELFF. The chain uses TRBV19 and TRBJ2-2; 11 nucleotides match TRBD2. Germline assignment: CDR1 LNHDA and CDR2 SQIVND (reference sequence). This CDR3 contains 15 residues. The V gene end was trimmed by 6 bases and the J gene end by 7 bases; junction bases not matched to a gene: 7. Using reference TRBV19 and TRBJ2-2 for the parts outside the CDR3, the full variable domain is DGGITQSPKYLFRKEGQNVTLSCEQNLNHDAMYWYRQDPGQGLRLIYYSQIVNDFQKGDIAEGYSVSREKKESFPLTVTSAQKNPTAFYLCASRSSGRAGGELFFGEGSRLTVL.

This clone was detected only a few times. The gene calls are TRBV7-3 and TRBJ2-3, with D possibly being TRBD2 (6 bases). CDR1 and CDR2 (germline): SGHTA, FQGTGA. This CDR3 is 16 amino acids long. V lost 1 base and J lost 3, with 14 bases in between. The CDR3 coding sequence is TGTGCCAGCAGCTTAAACGGGGGAAGGGCAACAGATACGCAGTATTTT. Translating it yields CASSLNGGRATDTQYF.

This chain connects TRBV9 to TRBJ1-2; 8 bases are shared with TRBD1. CDR1 and CDR2 from the germline V gene are SGDLS and YYNGEE. After removal of 4 bases from V and 4 bases from J, the junction contained 6 bases not matched to a gene. This CDR3 is built from 14 residues. In nucleotides, the CDR3 is TGTGCCAGCAGCCCTCGACAGGGGCCCTATGGCTACACCTTC. Translated: CASSPRQGPYGYTF.

V is TRBV6-5 and J is TRBJ2-7; D is perhaps TRBD1 (5 bases). This CDR3 comprises 14 residues. Germline V CDR1 and CDR2: MNHEY, SVGAGI. V lost 10 bases to trimming and J lost 0 bases, with 16 bases between them. In DNA form, the CDR3 reads TGTGCCACCTCCCTTCGGACAACCTCCTACGAGCAGTACTTC. Protein product: CATSLRTTSYEQYF.

V usage is TRBV6-5 and J usage is TRBJ1-2; 7 bases line up with TRBD1. This CDR3 is 12 amino acids long. V gave up 6 bases and J gave up 8 bases; unmatched junction bases: 6. From germline, CDR1 is MNHEY and CDR2 SVGAGI. The CDR3 nucleotides read TGTGCCAGCAGCCGTGACAGGGTCGGCTACACCTTC. It yields the protein CASSRDRVGYTF.

This clone has only a few counts. The chain recombines TRBV5-5 with TRBJ2-5, with a tentative D call TRBD2 (6 bases). The CDR3 contains 15 residues. The V end lost 6 bases, the J end lost 4 bases, and 19 bases lay between the germline ends. CDR1 is SGHKS and CDR2 is YYEKEE in the germline V gene (reference sequence). CDR3 DNA sequence: TGTGCCAGCATCCGGGACTCCCAAAGGGCAGAGACCCAGTACTTC. Amino acids: CASIRDSQRAETQYF.

The chain employs TRBV5-6 and TRBJ2-2, with a tentative D call TRBD1 (6 bases). Deletions cut 1 base from V and 5 bases from J, with 9 bases between. The CDR3 has 14 amino acids. CDR1 is SGHDT, CDR2 YYEEEE, per germline. The CDR3 sequence: CASSLKGGTGELFF. CDR3 nucleotides: TGTGCCAGCAGCTTGAAAGGGGGTACCGGGGAGCTGTTTTTT. Together with reference TRBV5-6 and TRBJ2-2, the CDR3 gives the full variable domain: DAGVTQSPTHLIKTRGQQVTLRCSPKSGHDTVSWYQQALGQGPQFIFQYYEEEERQRGNFPDRFSGHQFPNYSSELNVNALLLGDSALYLCASSLKGGTGELFFGEGSRLTVL.

The rearrangement joins TRBV4-3 to TRBJ1-4, with D tentatively TRBD1 (5 bases). Trimming pared 0 bases from V and 10 bases from J, leaving 15 bases between. CDR1 LGHNA and CDR2 YSLEER come from the germline V gene. CDR3 size: 15 residues. The CDR3 region is CASSQEPRVEGKLFF. CDR3 bases: TGCGCCAGCAGCCAAGAACCCAGGGTAGAAGGAAAACTGTTTTTT.

The gene calls are TRBV4-2 and TRBJ2-1, with TRBD2 identical over 7 bases. Germline CDR1 reads LGHNA; CDR2 reads YNFKEQ. This CDR3 has 16 residues. The junction had 7 bases not matched to a gene; V was cut back by 4 bases and J by 1 base. This CDR3 reads CASSPTSSGSYNEQFF. The CDR3 DNA sequence: TGTGCCAGCAGCCCCACCTCTAGCGGATCCTACAATGAGCAGTTCTTC.

V gene TRBV28 combines with J gene TRBJ2-7, with TRBD1 matching 7 bases. The CDR3 length is 14 residues. The J segment lost 5 bases and the V segment lost 6 bases, leaving 10 bases of the junction unmatched. Germline V CDR1 and CDR2: MDHEN, SYDVKM. CDR3 loop: CASSLTGAGDEQYF. The CDR3 nucleotides are TGTGCCAGCAGCCTAACAGGGGCAGGAGACGAGCAGTACTTC.

This chain links TRBV6-5 with TRBJ1-4; 10 nucleotides agree with TRBD1. Looked up from germline, CDR1 is MNHEY and CDR2 is SVGAGI. The CDR3 runs to 14 residues. With V trimmed by 6 bases and J by 8 bases, 6 bases remained unmatched. CDR3 DNA sequence: TGTGCCAGCAGGGACAGGGGGGGAAGAGAAAAACTGTTTTTT. This encodes CASRDRGGREKLFF.

This chain uses TRBV18 with TRBJ2-7; 9 bases match TRBD2. The CDR3 length is 12 residues. From germline, CDR1 is KGHSH and CDR2 LQKENI. The V and J ends lost 2 bases and 11 bases, in that order; junction bases with no gene match: 4. The CDR3 region has the DNA TGTGCCAGCTCACCATCCGGGACTAGCAAGTACTTC. Encoded protein: CASSPSGTSKYF.

The chain carries TRBV2 and TRBJ2-2; possibly TRBD2 for D (6 bases). The CDR3 is made up of 13 amino acids. From germline, CDR1 is SNHLY and CDR2 FYNNEI. Trimming took 1 base from V and 6 from J, leaving 6 bases between them. CDR3: CASSEGGAGELFF. The CDR3 DNA sequence: TGTGCCAGCAGTGAAGGGGGGGCCGGGGAGCTGTTTTTT.

This clone was seen a single time. As DNA, the CDR3 is TGTGCCAGCAGCCCCGTGAGGGAAACCGGGGAGCTGTTTTTT. It translates to CASSPVRETGELFF. V usage is TRBV11-2 and J usage is TRBJ2-2; possibly TRBD2 for D (5 bases). The germline V gene encodes CDR1 SGHAT and CDR2 FQNNGV. CDR3 length equals 14 residues. V was pared by 5 bases and J by 5 bases, with 12 bases between.

The chain links TRBV4-2 to TRBJ2-3, with D perhaps matching TRBD2 (6 bases). CDR1 LGHNA and CDR2 YNFKEQ come from the germline V gene. The CDR3 spans 16 residues. Trimming cost V 7 bases and J 2 bases, with 19 bases left between them. This chain's CDR3 is CASIKDSGTNTDTQYF. CDR3 nucleotide sequence: TGTGCCAGCATAAAAGATAGCGGAACCAACACAGATACGCAGTATTTT.

The rearrangement uses TRBV5-8 and TRBJ1-1; D possibly corresponds to TRBD1 (6 bases). V lost 2 bases and J 4 bases, leaving 15 bases between the germline ends. Germline CDR1 is SGHTS and CDR2 is YDEGEE. The CDR3 runs to 15 residues. The CDR3 loop is CASSFGRNRATEAFF. The CDR3 nucleotides are TGTGCCAGCAGCTTTGGTCGGAACAGGGCCACTGAAGCTTTCTTT.

The chain employs TRBV13 and TRBJ2-3; D perhaps matches TRBD2 (6 bases). This CDR3 contains 15 residues. In germline, CDR1 is PRHDT, CDR2 FYEKMQ (reference sequence). V was trimmed by 1 base and J by 4 bases, leaving 12 bases between them. The CDR3 loop reads CASSLVPSGPDTQYF. The CDR3 region has the DNA TGTGCCAGCAGCTTAGTTCCCAGCGGGCCAGATACGCAGTATTTT.

V is TRBV27 and J is TRBJ1-1; 10 bases are shared with TRBD1. V dropped 6 bases and J dropped 5; count of bases not matched to a gene: 9. The CDR3 is made up of 15 amino acids. The germline V gene has CDR1 MNHEY and CDR2 SMNVEV (reference sequence). CDR3 protein: CASRSRQGASTEAFF. The CDR3 DNA is TGTGCCAGCAGATCGAGACAGGGGGCTAGTACTGAAGCTTTCTTT.

The rearrangement joins TRBV30 to TRBJ1-5; 8 bases fit TRBD1. CDR3 length: 16 residues. The germline CDR1 and CDR2 sequences are GTSNPN and SVGIG (reference sequence). Trimming at V came to 0 bases and at J to 7 bases, leaving 11 bases not matched to a gene. CDR3 DNA: TGTGCCTGGAGTGTCTCACGGACAGGGCCTACACAGCCCCAGCATTTT. Translating gives CAWSVSRTGPTQPQHF. Using reference TRBV30 and TRBJ1-5 for the parts outside the CDR3, the full variable domain is SQTIHQWPATLVQPVGSPLSLECTVEGTSNPNLYWYRQAAGRGLQLLFYSVGIGQISSEVPQNLSASRPQDRQFILSSKKLLLSDSGFYLCAWSVSRTGPTQPQHFGDGTRLSIL.

V and J are TRBV6-6 and TRBJ2-1; 13 nucleotides line up with TRBD2. The germline gives CDR1 MNHNY, CDR2 SVGAGI (reference sequence). V lost 6 bases and J lost 4; bases outside the gene matches: 3. This CDR3 region has 15 residues. The CDR3 region is CASRTTSGRYNEQFF. In DNA form, the CDR3 reads TGTGCCAGCAGGACGACTAGCGGGAGGTACAATGAGCAGTTCTTC.

The chain joins TRBV14 to TRBJ2-7, with 13 bases matching TRBD2. V gave up 4 bases and J gave up 1 base; unmatched junction bases: 1. Germline V lookup: CDR1 SGHDN, CDR2 FVKESK. The CDR3 totals 15 residues. The CDR3 is CASSLLAGGSYEQYF. In DNA form, the CDR3 reads TGTGCCAGCAGCCTACTAGCGGGAGGGTCCTACGAGCAGTACTTC.